The present TCR beta chain was sequenced within a study of blood T cell repertoires in COVID-19. Whole-study context: PBMCs, B-cell-depleted T cells, or T cells were the source of the cDNA or gDNA that made up the material.

In assigning cohorts, the study relied on participant-reported clinical history. CDR1 is SGHNT and CDR2 is YYREEE in the germline V gene (reference sequence). The germline V and J ends were trimmed by 6 bases and 3 bases, with 21 bases remaining between them. The CDR3 is made up of 16 amino acids. Sequencing used immunoSEQ multiplex PCR; TCRdb keeps in-frame clones, though not all of them. Counted here are nearly 200,000 clones, around 90% occurring once; the ten biggest clones make up roughly 8.4%. This clone was detected only once. This sequence joins TRBV5-4 and TRBJ1-1; tentative D call: TRBD1 (6 bases). This sequence was found in a woman aged 18 to 35 who had recovered from COVID-19. Sequencing was carried out using PBMCs or T cells enriched from blood (not recorded which). Here the CDR3 reads CASIHLQGPLHTEAFF. The CDR3, as DNA: TGTGCCAGCATACACCTACAGGGTCCCCTTCACACTGAAGCTTTCTTT.